This T cell receptor (beta chain) was recovered during a study of Ad26.COV2.S vaccination and SARS-CoV-2 variants. Study results and caveats: Vaccinated and placebo-treated recipients had similar non-spike TCR breadth.

This CDR3 has 13 amino acids. J lost 3 bases, V lost 6 bases, and 2 bases had no gene match. From germline, CDR1 is MNHEY and CDR2 SMNVEV (reference sequence). Measured with immunoSEQ multiplex PCR; TCRdb has only the in-frame clones, and not every one. The data contain around 320,000 clones, about 82% of them singletons. Stated treatment: some 19 received Ad26.COV2.S at low or high dose, single or two shots; about 5 received placebo; per-sample allocation not given. Repertoires come from day 63 after the first vaccine or placebo injection. Participants' vaccine, an Ad26 vector, delivered Wuhan-strain SARS-CoV-2 spike. A note on this clone: Its antigen remains unidentified. The sample contains more than one DNA sequence encoding this CDR3.

The material was peripheral blood, obtained in a trial of Ad26.COV2.S vaccine versus placebo. The rearrangement links TRBV27 to TRBJ1-5; 7 bases are a match to TRBD1. This receptor was identified in a person between 18 and 65 years old who received the Ad26.COV2.S COVID-19 vaccine or a placebo. The CDR3 region is CASRGQYNQPQHF. Written as DNA, the CDR3 is TGTGCCAGCAGGGGACAGTACAATCAGCCCCAGCATTTT.